What follows describes a single T cell receptor beta chain. Which cohort a participant joined came from the clinical history participants gave. This sample stems from a study of blood T cell repertoires in COVID-19. Sequenced by immunoSEQ multiplex PCR; TCRdb stores in-frame clones only, minus some. The sample records nearly 400,000 clones, around 92% being singletons. The V gene end was trimmed by 4 bases and the J gene end by 5 bases; junction bases not matched to a gene: 7. This CDR3 is built from 14 residues. CDR1 is MNHEY and CDR2 is SMNVEV in the germline V gene (reference sequence). The genes are TRBV27 and TRBJ2-7; 8 bases fit TRBD2. This sequence was found in a woman aged 30 to 39 who had recovered from COVID-19. Sample: PBMCs or T cells enriched from blood (not recorded which). The CDR3 DNA reads TGTGCCAGCAGTTATACTAGCGGTCTTAACGAGCAGTACTTC. Translation gives CASSYTSGLNEQYF.